This T cell receptor (beta chain) comes out of a study of T-cell memory formation after mild COVID-19. Study-wide context: TCR clusters were mostly donor specific.

General study results and limits: Later expanders leaned toward CD4+, whereas clones contracting from day 15 to 85 were balanced CD4/CD8. Cross-reactive memory apparently joined, as some responding clones appeared in pre-infection memory.

The authors produced TCR alpha and TCR beta cDNA libraries with sample barcodes and UMIs by 5'RACE using constant-segment primers. TCRdb recomputed calls from the 5' RACE reads with MiXCR, one row per CDR3 protein. The sample records 500,000 to 600,000 distinct CDR3 sequences, 18% being singletons. This clonotype was seen only a few times. The antigen remains unidentified. What was sequenced was PBMCs or a T cell subset sorted from them (not recorded which). This TCR was sampled from an adult woman who had mild COVID-19 (a few samples of this study predate the infection). Cell type and time point are not known.

CDR3 loop: CSALGLAGAAEQYF. The CDR3 DNA reads as TGCAGTGCCCTCGGACTAGCGGGAGCGGCCGAGCAGTACTTC. The rearrangement links TRBV20-1 to TRBJ2-7; 13 bases map to TRBD2. The CDR3 is 14 residues long. Germline loops: CDR1 DFQATT, CDR2 SNEGSKA (reference sequence). V dropped 6 bases and J dropped 6; count of bases not matched to a gene: 8.